These 20 T cell receptor beta chains came from one sample sequenced in a study of blood T cell repertoires in COVID-19. TCRdb's table, derived via immunoSEQ multiplex PCR, lists solely in-frame clones and lacks some. There are 260,000 or so clones in the sample; 85% occur only once, and about 2.5% lies in the top ten. Sequenced: PBMCs or T cells enriched from blood (not recorded which). The receptors come from a woman in her forties or fifties who had recovered from COVID-19.

The chain recombines TRBV4-3 with TRBJ1-5; D is uncertain. In germline, CDR1 is LGHNA, CDR2 YSLEER. Trimming removed 1 base at V and 4 bases at J, with 8 bases between. This CDR3 comprises 14 residues. The CDR3 region has the DNA TGCGCCAGCAGCCAAGGTCGGTATAATCAGCCCCAGCATTTT. It translates to CASSQGRYNQPQHF.

In its sample, this clone was seen once. The chain uses TRBV5-4 and TRBJ1-2; D ambiguous. The germline V and J ends were trimmed by 3 bases and 2 bases, with 11 bases remaining between them. Looked up from germline, CDR1 is SGHNT and CDR2 is YYREEE (reference sequence). The CDR3 runs 14 residues. In nucleotides, the CDR3 is TGTGCCAGCAGCTCCAACAGTGGAAACTATGGCTACACCTTC. This codes for CASSSNSGNYGYTF. Full variable domain (outside the CDR3, taken from reference TRBV5-4 and TRBJ1-2): ETGVTQSPTHLIKTRGQQVTLRCSSQSGHNTVSWYQQALGQGPQFIFQYYREEENGRGNFPPRFSGLQFPNYSSELNVNALELDDSALYLCASSSNSGNYGYTFGSGTRLTVV.

The chain uses TRBV5-1 and TRBJ1-1; 8 bases are a match to TRBD1. The CDR3 has 15 amino acids. Per the germline V gene, CDR1 is SGHRS and CDR2 is YFSETQ. The V segment lost 4 bases and the J segment 3 bases; nucleotides outside the gene matches: 8. The CDR3 DNA reads TGCGCCAGCAGCACGGACAGGGTCGTTGACACTGAAGCTTTCTTT. It is translated as CASSTDRVVDTEAFF.

The rearrangement uses TRBV14 and TRBJ1-5, with D possibly being TRBD1 (5 bases). CDR3 size: 18 residues. Germline CDR1 SGHDN, CDR2 FVKESK. Trimming removed 0 bases at V and 0 bases at J, with 15 bases between. CDR3 loop: CASSQEEGQPYSNQPQHF. CDR3 DNA: TGTGCCAGCAGCCAAGAGGAGGGGCAGCCCTATAGCAATCAGCCCCAGCATTTT.

This clone has only a few counts. The chain employs TRBV19 and TRBJ1-1; 9 bases are shared with TRBD1. Germline assignment: CDR1 LNHDA and CDR2 SQIVND (reference sequence). J lost 4 bases, V lost 3 bases, and 3 bases had no gene match. CDR3 length: 14 residues. CDR3 nucleotide sequence: TGTGCCAGTAGTATTACAGGGGGCGGCACTGAAGCTTTCTTT. Translation gives CASSITGGGTEAFF.

The rearrangement links TRBV2 to TRBJ1-1; possibly TRBD1 for D (5 bases). The CDR3 spans 14 residues. Germline CDR1 and CDR2: SNHLY and FYNNEI. Trimming removed 4 bases from V and 1 base from J, with 10 bases in between. CDR3 amino acids: CASSVRQTNTEAFF. The CDR3 region has the DNA TGTGCCAGCAGTGTCAGACAGACGAACACTGAAGCTTTCTTT.

A word on this clone: A junction end diverges from the germline sequence, so it may reflect a read error. The V gene is TRBV27, the J gene TRBJ2-7; the match to TRBD1 covers 12 bases. The CDR3 extends over 14 amino acids. Germline V gene sequence: CDR1 MNHEY, CDR2 SMNVEV (reference sequence). The CDR3 DNA reads TGTGCCAGCAGTAAGCCGGGACAGGGGGCTTTTCTTCACTTC. It translates to CASSKPGQGAFLHF.

The chain joins TRBV28 to TRBJ2-7; D is perhaps TRBD2 (7 bases). The CDR3 is made up of 14 amino acids. Germline lookup yields CDR1 MDHEN and CDR2 SYDVKM. Trimming pared 6 bases from V and 6 bases from J, leaving 18 bases between. As DNA, the CDR3 is TGTGCCAGCAGCAAAGGGGGGGACCCTAGCGAGCAGTACTTC. Translating gives CASSKGGDPSEQYF.

This clone was seen more than once but under ten times. The chain carries TRBV29-1 and TRBJ1-1; the match to TRBD1 covers 10 bases. The CDR3 runs to 13 residues. The germline CDR1 and CDR2 sequences are SQVTM and ANQGSEA. V shed 5 bases and J 7 bases; nucleotides not matched to a gene: 7. CDR3 protein: CSVSETGGNEAFF. Here the CDR3 DNA reads TGCAGCGTTTCCGAGACAGGGGGCAATGAAGCTTTCTTT.

The chain is built from TRBV7-2 and TRBJ1-2; maybe TRBD1 (5 bases). Germline V CDR1 and CDR2: SGHTA, FQGNSA. V was pared by 3 bases and J by 1 base, with 15 bases between. This CDR3 contains 16 residues. In nucleotides, the CDR3 is TGTGCCAGCAGCTTGGGCAGGGTGGCGCTTAACTATGGCTACACCTTC. Its protein product is CASSLGRVALNYGYTF. The full variable domain, with the rest looked up from reference TRBV7-2 and TRBJ1-2, is GAGVSQSPSNKVTEKGKDVELRCDPISGHTALYWYRQSLGQGLEFLIYFQGNSAPDKSGLPSDRFSAERTGGSVSTLTIQRTQQEDSAVYLCASSLGRVALNYGYTFGSGTRLTVV.

The chain recombines TRBV11-2 with TRBJ2-2; 13 positions match TRBD2. Losses at the gene ends were 2 bases for V and 5 bases for J; bases not matched to a gene: 5. Germline CDR1 reads SGHAT; CDR2 reads FQNNGV. This CDR3 has 17 amino acids. The CDR3 reads CASSLRLAGGYTGELFF. For the CDR3, the DNA is TGTGCCAGCAGCTTAAGACTAGCGGGAGGCTATACCGGGGAGCTGTTTTTT.

The chain links TRBV6-5 to TRBJ1-2; TRBD1 matches at 7 bases. Germline V lookup: CDR1 MNHEY, CDR2 SVGAGI. This CDR3 is 15 amino acids long. J lost 4 bases, V lost 5 bases, and 10 bases had no gene match. Here the CDR3 reads CASSRGTDEVYGYTF. CDR3 nucleotides: TGTGCCAGCAGTCGGGGGACAGACGAGGTCTATGGCTACACCTTC.

Here the CDR3 reads CAWTRVSTGELFF. The CDR3 DNA sequence: TGTGCCTGGACGCGGGTTTCCACCGGGGAGCTGTTTTTT. The rearrangement joins TRBV30 to TRBJ2-2; tentative D call: TRBD2 (5 bases). CDR1 and CDR2 from the germline V gene are GTSNPN and SVGIG (reference sequence). The V end lost 4 bases, the J end lost 4 bases, and 10 bases lay between the germline ends. CDR3 length: 13 residues.

The chain recombines TRBV18 with TRBJ1-2; perhaps TRBD1 as D (5 bases). The CDR3 is made up of 13 amino acids. V was shortened by 2 bases and J by 8 bases, with 12 bases between the two germline ends. The germline gives CDR1 KGHSH, CDR2 LQKENI. CDR3 sequence reads: CASSPGSGKGYTF. In nucleotides, the CDR3 is TGTGCCAGCTCACCAGGGTCAGGGAAAGGCTACACCTTC.

This clone was observed a few times. The chain links TRBV28 to TRBJ1-2, with D unclear. The CDR3 covers 17 residues. Germline V gives CDR1 MDHEN, CDR2 SYDVKM. Trimming cost V 4 bases and J 1 base, with 19 bases left between them. The CDR3 DNA reads as TGTGCCAGCAGTTCTCACCCTTTGAGACTTAATAACTATGGCTACACCTTC. Amino acid sequence: CASSSHPLRLNNYGYTF.

The rearrangement uses TRBV19 and TRBJ2-2; no clear D gene. In germline, CDR1 is LNHDA, CDR2 SQIVND (reference sequence). The CDR3 runs to 15 residues. V lost 1 base and J lost 4, with 10 bases in between. The CDR3 DNA reads as TGTGCCAGTAGTATAGGCAGCGCTACCACCGGGGAGCTGTTTTTT. Amino acids: CASSIGSATTGELFF.

This rearrangement joins TRBV7-2 to TRBJ2-7; 14 nucleotides match TRBD2. The ends lost 1 base at V and 4 bases at J; junction bases unmatched: 6. Germline V gene lookup returns CDR1 SGHTA and CDR2 FQGNSA. This CDR3 has 17 amino acids. CDR3 sequence: CASSLGLAGGPQYEQYF. For the CDR3, the DNA is TGTGCCAGCAGCTTAGGACTAGCGGGAGGGCCTCAATACGAGCAGTACTTC.

This clone was picked up one time. The chain combines TRBV7-9 with TRBJ2-1; D is uncertain. Germline V gene data show CDR1 as SEHNR and CDR2 as FQNEAQ (reference sequence). The CDR3 is made up of 11 amino acids. V lost 1 base, J lost 9 bases, and 4 bases lay in between. The CDR3 DNA reads as TGTGCCAGCAGCTTAGGAGGTGAGCAGTTCTTC. The encoded protein is CASSLGGEQFF. Full variable domain (outside the CDR3, taken from reference TRBV7-9 and TRBJ2-1): DTGVSQNPRHKITKRGQNVTFRCDPISEHNRLYWYRQTLGQGPEFLTYFQNEAQLEKSRLLSDRFSAERPKGSFSTLEIQRTEQGDSAMYLCASSLGGEQFFGPGTRLTVL.

V gene TRBV3-1 (or the pseudogene TRBV3-2) combines with J gene TRBJ1-1, with D unclear. Germline V gives CDR1 LGHDT, CDR2 YNNKEL (reference sequence). The V end was cut by 1 base, the J end by 1 base, with 4 bases between. CDR3 length equals 13 residues. The CDR3 region is CASSQGANTEAFF. The CDR3 DNA reads as TGTGCCAGCAGCCAAGGCGCGAACACTGAAGCTTTCTTT.

The rearrangement joins TRBV11-2 to TRBJ1-3; D gene unclear. The length of the CDR3 is 13 residues. Trimming removed 5 bases from V and 4 bases from J, with 9 bases in between. CDR1 is SGHAT and CDR2 is FQNNGV in the germline V gene. In DNA form, the CDR3 reads TGTGCCAGCAGCACGGTGACAGGAAACACCATATATTTT. Its translation: CASSTVTGNTIYF.